Listed here are 11 T cell receptor beta chains from one sample, sequenced in a study of shared clonotypes between healthy human individuals. Selected positively for CCR7 and CD45RO-negative, naive CD8 cells excluded terminally differentiated effector memory CD45RA+ cells. Libraries were prepared by immunoSEQ multiplex PCR; TCRdb keeps only in-frame clonotypes and omits some of them. The repertoire consists of around 2,000,000 clones, with approximately 94% occurring once and the leading ten covering around 1.1%. What was sequenced was naive CD8+ T cells sorted from blood. The receptor source for this set is a man younger than 35 in good health.

Turning to this clone: This specimen includes other DNA sequences encoding the same CDR3. The genes are TRBV10-3 and TRBJ2-7, with 14 positions matching TRBD2. CDR3 size: 14 residues. J was trimmed by 4 bases and V by 8 bases; bases with no gene match: 4. The germline V gene encodes CDR1 ENHRY and CDR2 SYGVKD. The CDR3, as DNA: TGTGCCATCTCCGGGACTAGCGGGAGTTACGAGCAGTACTTC. Amino acids: CAISGTSGSYEQYF.

The gene calls are TRBV6-1 and TRBJ1-2; D perhaps matches TRBD1 (5 bases). Between the trimmed V and J ends, which lost 7 bases and 4 bases, there was a span of 19 bases. The CDR3 runs to 15 residues. Germline V gene data show CDR1 as MNHNS and CDR2 as SASEGT. For the CDR3, the DNA is TGTGCCAGCATCCAAGCGGGGGGAGCCTTCTATGGCTACACCTTC. Encoded protein: CASIQAGGAFYGYTF.

The rearrangement joins TRBV4-1 to TRBJ2-1, with TRBD2 matching 13 bases. The J segment lost 6 bases and the V segment lost 3 bases, leaving 2 bases of the junction unmatched. CDR3 length equals 15 residues. Germline values: CDR1 MGHRA, CDR2 YSYEKL. In DNA form, the CDR3 reads TGCGCCAGCAGCCACGGGACTAGCGGGGCCAATGAGCAGTTCTTC. Protein product: CASSHGTSGANEQFF.

About this clone itself: Other DNA sequences in this sample translate to the same CDR3. This chain links TRBV7-9 with TRBJ2-7; TRBD2 aligns across 7 bases. This CDR3 comprises 13 residues. CDR1 and CDR2 (germline): SEHNR, FQNEAQ (reference sequence). V dropped 2 bases and J dropped 3; count of bases not matched to a gene: 1. CDR3 region: CASSLTGGYEQYF. The CDR3 DNA sequence: TGTGCCAGCAGCTTAACGGGAGGCTACGAGCAGTACTTC.

The chain couples TRBV29-1 to TRBJ2-5; TRBD2 matches at 9 bases. The germline V gene has CDR1 SQVTM and CDR2 ANQGSEA. The CDR3 runs to 15 residues. V lost 3 bases, J lost 5 bases, and 10 bases stayed unmatched. Written as DNA, the CDR3 is TGCAGCGTTGAGTGGTTAGCGGGAGTCTGGGAGACCCAGTACTTC. This sequence encodes CSVEWLAGVWETQYF.

The V and J genes are TRBV9 and TRBJ2-3; 8 bases agree with TRBD2. The germline gives CDR1 SGDLS, CDR2 YYNGEE. This CDR3 has 13 amino acids. J was trimmed by 1 base and V by 5 bases; bases with no gene match: 0. CDR3: CASRAGGTDTQYF. The CDR3 nucleotides read TGTGCCAGCAGAGCGGGGGGCACAGATACGCAGTATTTT.

The chain couples TRBV15 to TRBJ2-7; 7 positions agree with TRBD2. This CDR3 contains 12 residues. After removal of 11 bases from V and 4 bases from J, the junction contained 8 bases not matched to a gene. Germline V CDR1 and CDR2: LNHNV, YYDKDF (reference sequence). The CDR3 here is CAVRGDGYEQYF. CDR3 coding DNA: TGTGCCGTCCGGGGGGATGGGTACGAGCAGTACTTC.

The chain links TRBV2 to TRBJ2-2; D call uncertain. The CDR3 sequence is 13 residues long. From germline, CDR1 is SNHLY and CDR2 FYNNEI. V lost 5 bases, J lost 3 bases, and 7 bases lay in between. The CDR3 protein is CASSWLDTGELFF. The CDR3 region has the DNA TGTGCCAGCAGTTGGCTGGACACCGGGGAGCTGTTTTTT.

The rearrangement joins TRBV19 to TRBJ1-6, with a possible D match to TRBD1 (5 bases). The V gene lost 5 bases and the J gene lost 10 bases, with 21 bases spanning the gap. Per germline, CDR1 LNHDA and CDR2 SQIVND (reference sequence). There are 16 residues in the CDR3. For the CDR3, the DNA is TGTGCCAGTAGTCTCCCCGGGACGACCCTGGGCTCACCCCTCCACTTT. This translates into CASSLPGTTLGSPLHF. Drawing the rest from reference TRBV19 and TRBJ1-6, the complete variable domain is DGGITQSPKYLFRKEGQNVTLSCEQNLNHDAMYWYRQDPGQGLRLIYYSQIVNDFQKGDIAEGYSVSREKKESFPLTVTSAQKNPTAFYLCASSLPGTTLGSPLHFGNGTRLTVT.

The genes are TRBV6-6 and TRBJ1-5; D not certain. The CDR3 contains 14 residues. V lost 4 bases and J lost 11, with 18 bases in between. Germline V gene sequence: CDR1 MNHNY, CDR2 SVGAGI (reference sequence). CDR3 nucleotides: TGTGCCAGCAGTTCCGAGGTGGTGGGTTTTTCCCAGCATTTT. Amino acid sequence: CASSSEVVGFSQHF.

This chain uses TRBV7-2 with TRBJ1-3, with D maybe TRBD1 (5 bases). Germline V gene sequence: CDR1 SGHTA, CDR2 FQGNSA. V was cut by 4 bases and J by 4 bases, with 11 bases left in between. The length of the CDR3 is 14 residues. The CDR3 protein is CASSSTGGGNTIYF. For the CDR3, the DNA is TGTGCCAGCAGCTCAACAGGCGGCGGAAACACCATATATTTT.